This TCR beta chain was sequenced for a study of blood T cell repertoires in COVID-19. For the study at large: Researchers got acute and convalescent COVID-19 samples from the United States, Italy and Spain.

Libraries were prepared by immunoSEQ multiplex PCR; TCRdb keeps only in-frame clonotypes and omits some of them. The sample yields 310,000 or so clones, about 91% seen once. There are 17 residues in the CDR3. V was clipped by 4 bases and J by 0 bases, with 19 bases between them. Germline V gives CDR1 SGHDT, CDR2 YYEEEE. The study recruited people aged about 18 to 89 years across some 23 US areas. This receptor was obtained from a woman aged 18-29 years who had recovered from COVID-19. What was sequenced was PBMCs or T cells enriched from blood (not recorded which). V and J are TRBV5-6 and TRBJ1-1; tentatively, D is TRBD1 (5 bases). Here the CDR3 DNA reads TGTGCCAGCAGCCCTACTGGGGGGGGGAGAATGAACACTGAAGCTTTCTTT. This sequence encodes CASSPTGGGRMNTEAFF.